This T cell receptor beta chain was observed in a study of vaccination and CD4 T cells after COVID-19. As for the study in general: Post-vaccination samples were procured at a median of roughly 70 days following dose two (range 14 to 241). Study findings and constraints: In median terms, SARS-CoV-2-reactive clonotypes went from about 20 to 38, a nonsignificant rise.

Oncomine TCR Beta short-read sequencing was applied to DNA from cultured CD4+ T cells. The source of extracted genomic DNA was cultured CD4+ T cells. TCRdb passed the PCR reads through MiXCR, listing each CDR3 protein once. Among about 13,000 distinct CDR3 sequences listed, 40% to 55% were seen once. This clonotype was counted a few times. The target antigen is unknown. The CDR3 totals 16 residues. V shed 4 bases and J shed 3 bases, with 15 bases lying between them. The germline CDR1 and CDR2 sequences are MDHEN and SYDVKM. The treatment denotes: approximately nine-day PBMC culture with coronavirus spike peptide pools or control peptides (ViraFEST assay). ViraFEST grew antigen-specific T cells using peptide pools, then sequenced TCRs.

Specimen: CD4+ T cells from blood, cultured in vitro, collected after SARS-CoV-2 vaccination. This clonotype was sampled from a human donor who had recovered from COVID-19. V and J are TRBV28 and TRBJ2-2; tentatively, D is TRBD1 or TRBD2 (5 bases each). This chain's CDR3 is CASSSRDPSHTGELFF. The CDR3, as DNA: TGTGCCAGCAGTTCCCGGGACCCGTCGCACACCGGGGAGCTGTTTTTT.